One and the same sample provided the 28 T cell receptor beta chains below, sequenced in a study of T cells in Graves' hyperthyroidism and ophthalmopathy. Regions amplified from RNA transcripts were the TCR beta CDR3 regions. The HTBI set primed first-round TCR CDR3 RT-PCR. TCRdb independently ran MiXCR on the multiplex PCR reads; one entry per CDR3 protein. The repertoire consists of some 560,000 distinct CDR3 sequences, with less than 20% occurring once and the leading ten covering less than 9.5%. Sequencing was performed on blood. These receptors were obtained from a woman aged 25-40 years with Graves' hyperthyroidism.

V is TRBV6-2 or TRBV6-3 and J is TRBJ2-7; 8 positions match TRBD1. Germline V gene data show CDR1 as MNHEY and CDR2 as SVGEGT. CDR3 length: 15 residues. The V gene end was trimmed by 5 bases and the J gene end by 2 bases; junction bases not matched to a gene: 8. The CDR3: CASSPPGQVTYEQYF. The DNA of the CDR3 is TGTGCCAGCAGTCCACCGGGACAGGTCACCTACGAGCAGTACTTC.

The gene calls are TRBV5-8 and TRBJ2-5; 9 positions match TRBD2. Germline V gene sequence: CDR1 SGHTS, CDR2 YDEGEE. V shed 4 bases, J shed 5 bases, and the junction held 6 bases outside the gene matches. The CDR3 totals 14 residues. This CDR3 reads CASSLRTSEETQYF. As DNA, the CDR3 is TGTGCCAGCAGCCTGCGGACTAGCGAGGAGACCCAGTACTTC.

The table lists this clonotype with many counts. This sequence joins TRBV20-1 and TRBJ2-1; tentative D call: TRBD2 (6 bases). The CDR3 is 15 residues long. CDR1 DFQATT and CDR2 SNEGSKA come from the germline V gene (reference sequence). Between the trimmed V and J ends, which lost 2 bases and 5 bases, there was a span of 16 bases. CDR3 loop: CSARTAREQDNEQFF. CDR3 bases: TGCAGTGCTAGAACCGCCCGGGAGCAGGACAATGAGCAGTTCTTC.

In this sample, this clonotype turned up a few times. The chain uses TRBV12-3 or TRBV12-4 and TRBJ2-2; D is ambiguous. The CDR3 loop spans 12 amino acids. V lost 7 bases, J lost 4 bases, and 7 bases lay in between. The CDR3 reads CASTLSTGELFF. CDR3 DNA sequence: TGTGCCAGCACCTTGAGCACCGGGGAGCTGTTTTTT.

Note on this clonotype: One end of the junction does not line up with germline, which may come from a read error. The chain uses TRBV3-1 and TRBJ2-1; 11 nucleotides align to TRBD2. CDR1 and CDR2 (germline): LGHDT, YNNKEL (reference sequence). The CDR3 consists of 18 residues. CDR3 DNA: TGTGTCAGCAGCCAAGATGGCCGTAGCGGGAGGGGAGTAGATGAGCAGTTCTTC. Protein product: CVSSQDGRSGRGVDEQFF.

This clonotype was found many times. The chain carries TRBV7-9 and TRBJ2-7; 7 bases map to TRBD1. This CDR3 has 18 amino acids. V dropped 4 bases and J dropped 3; count of bases not matched to a gene: 18. Germline V gives CDR1 SEHNR, CDR2 FQNEAQ (reference sequence). The CDR3 nucleotides read TGTGCCAGCAGCTCCGAATCTAAACCCGGGACAGCCTACTACGAGCAGTACTTC. This sequence encodes CASSSESKPGTAYYEQYF.

There are many counts of this clonotype. V usage is TRBV7-2 and J usage is TRBJ1-2, with D possibly matching TRBD1 (5 bases). V was cut by 3 bases and J by 8 bases, with 16 bases left in between. CDR1 and CDR2 (germline): SGHTA, FQGNSA. The CDR3 contains 14 residues. DNA of the CDR3: TGTGCCAGCAGCTTCGGACACCGGGGATCCGGCTACACCTTC. Encoded protein: CASSFGHRGSGYTF.

This clonotype was seen repeatedly, ten times or more. This chain links TRBV7-2 with TRBJ2-3; D is uncertain. The ends were cut back, 2 bases at V and 5 bases at J, with 5 bases in the middle. From germline, CDR1 is SGHTA and CDR2 FQGNSA. The CDR3 is 12 amino acids. The DNA for the CDR3 is TGTGCCAGCAGCTTAACTATAGATACGCAGTATTTT. Translated, it gives CASSLTIDTQYF.

The sample holds many counts of this clonotype. This chain uses TRBV7-2 with TRBJ2-1; D may be TRBD1 or TRBD2 (6 bases each). Trimming cost V 3 bases and J 10 bases, with 10 bases left between them. Germline CDR1 and CDR2: SGHTA and FQGNSA. This CDR3 has 12 residues. In DNA form, the CDR3 reads TGTGCCAGCAGCTTCGGGGGCACCGAGCAGTTCTTC. Residues: CASSFGGTEQFF.

The CDR3 loop is CASRPTSGRFDTQYF. The CDR3 DNA follows: TGTGCCAGCAGGCCGACTAGCGGGAGATTCGATACGCAGTATTTT. This chain connects TRBV7-9 to TRBJ2-3; 12 bases fit TRBD2. Germline CDR1 is SEHNR and CDR2 is FQNEAQ (reference sequence). This CDR3 has 15 amino acids. The J segment lost 6 bases and the V segment lost 6 bases, leaving 7 bases of the junction unmatched.

In this sample, this clonotype turned up many times. The chain links TRBV7-2 to TRBJ2-5; 15 positions match TRBD2. J lost 5 bases, V lost 4 bases, and 14 bases had no gene match. The CDR3 has 19 residues. The germline CDR1 and CDR2 sequences are SGHTA and FQGNSA. DNA of the CDR3: TGTGCCAGCAGCTGGGGACTAGCGGGAGGAATCTACCCCCTGGAGACCCAGTACTTC. It codes for CASSWGLAGGIYPLETQYF.

In its sample, this clonotype was seen a few times. A much larger clone lies a single base off, so this may be a read error. This rearrangement joins TRBV6-5 to TRBJ2-6; a weak D match, TRBD2 (7 bases). The germline V gene encodes CDR1 MNHEY and CDR2 SVGAGI. CDR3 length equals 19 residues. CDR3 residues: CGSSYSNGGGLSGANVLTF. CDR3 sequence (DNA): TGTGGCAGCAGTTACTCGAATGGGGGGGGGCTCTCTGGGGCCAACGTCCTGACTTTC.

This clonotype was counted many times. The chain joins TRBV6-1 to TRBJ2-7; D is ambiguous. The germline CDR1 and CDR2 sequences are MNHNS and SASEGT. The CDR3 loop spans 15 amino acids. V gave up 0 bases and J gave up 3 bases, with 12 bases separating them. Here the CDR3 DNA reads TGTGCCAGCAGTGAAGCGCAAAGTTCCTACTACGAGCAGTACTTC. Translation gives CASSEAQSSYYEQYF.

This clonotype was detected many times. This chain uses TRBV7-2 with TRBJ1-6; D may be TRBD1 (5 bases). The CDR3 has 20 amino acids. V lost 7 bases to trimming and J lost 10 bases, with 35 bases between them. Germline V lookup: CDR1 SGHTA, CDR2 FQGNSA. CDR3 sequence: CASTPASAGTAVMSGSPLHF. The CDR3 DNA follows: TGTGCCAGCACGCCTGCGAGCGCCGGGACGGCAGTAATGAGTGGGTCACCCCTCCACTTT.

The chain combines TRBV6-2 or TRBV6-3 with TRBJ2-7, with TRBD1 matching 7 bases. V was clipped by 0 bases and J by 2 bases; unmatched bases: 10. In germline, CDR1 is MNHEY, CDR2 SVGEGT. The CDR3 is 17 residues long. CDR3 coding DNA: TGTGCCAGCAGTTACTCGAGTGGACAGGCTAACCCCTACGAGCAGTACTTC. Protein product: CASSYSSGQANPYEQYF.

V and J are TRBV29-1 and TRBJ2-1; 8 bases match TRBD2. After removal of 0 bases from V and 7 bases from J, the junction contained 8 bases not matched to a gene. The germline gives CDR1 SQVTM, CDR2 ANQGSEA. The length of the CDR3 is 15 residues. In DNA, the CDR3 is TGCAGCGTTGAAGATTATTTAGCGGGAATTAATGAGCAGTTCTTC. The encoded protein is CSVEDYLAGINEQFF.

This clonotype has more than one count but fewer than ten. The chain has TRBV10-3 and TRBJ1-2; 10 bases fit TRBD1. This CDR3 has 13 amino acids. The junction had 2 bases not matched to a gene; V was cut back by 4 bases and J by 6 bases. Germline V CDR1 and CDR2: ENHRY, SYGVKD. CDR3 nucleotides: TGTGCCATCAGTGGGACAGGGGGGAATGGCTACACCTTC. Its translation: CAISGTGGNGYTF.

In its sample, this clonotype was seen many times. The chain recombines TRBV7-2 with TRBJ2-7, with D perhaps matching TRBD1 or TRBD2 (5 bases each). CDR1 and CDR2 from the germline V gene are SGHTA and FQGNSA. CDR3 length equals 14 residues. V was cut by 5 bases and J by 3 bases, with 14 bases left in between. The CDR3 DNA sequence: TGTGCCAGCAGCACCTCCGGGACCAGCTACGAGCAGTACTTC. Amino acid sequence: CASSTSGTSYEQYF.

This clonotype was seen repeatedly, ten times or more. V and J are TRBV7-9 and TRBJ2-1; a possible D gene is TRBD1 (6 bases). Germline lookup yields CDR1 SEHNR and CDR2 FQNEAQ (reference sequence). This CDR3 spans 15 amino acids. V dropped 5 bases and J dropped 7 bases, with 18 bases sitting between them. The chain's CDR3 is CASSPPRGQRNEQFF. The DNA for the CDR3 is TGTGCCAGCAGCCCCCCACGCGGACAGAGGAATGAGCAGTTCTTC.

This clonotype was found many times. This chain uses TRBV15 with TRBJ2-7; TRBD2 aligns across 13 bases. Per germline, CDR1 LNHNV and CDR2 YYDKDF (reference sequence). The CDR3 is 17 residues long. V trimming: 5 bases; J trimming: 0 bases; junction bases outside the gene matches: 7. The CDR3 DNA follows: TGTGCCACCAGCGGGGGGACTAGCGGGATCTACTCCTACGAGCAGTACTTC. Translating gives CATSGGTSGIYSYEQYF.

This clonotype was recorded many times. This sequence joins TRBV12-3 or TRBV12-4 and TRBJ1-5; 10 nucleotides match TRBD1. With 7 bases clipped from V and 0 bases from J, the junction kept 3 bases outside the gene matches. The CDR3 is made up of 15 amino acids. The chain's CDR3 is CASTGTGDSNQPQHF. DNA for the CDR3: TGTGCCAGCACCGGGACAGGGGATAGCAATCAGCCCCAGCATTTT.

V and J are TRBV15 and TRBJ2-3, with D possibly TRBD2 on 5 matching bases. The CDR3 is 13 amino acids. V shed 2 bases and J shed 6 bases, with 9 bases lying between them. Germline V gene lookup returns CDR1 LNHNV and CDR2 YYDKDF (reference sequence). CDR3 in amino acids: CATSRRGPDTQYF. The CDR3 DNA sequence: TGTGCCACCAGCAGACGAGGGCCCGATACGCAGTATTTT.

The sample holds a few counts of this clonotype. The rearrangement uses TRBV28 and TRBJ2-6; 9 bases agree with TRBD1. This CDR3 spans 16 amino acids. V lost 5 bases, J lost 4 bases, and 6 bases stayed unmatched. Germline CDR1 and CDR2: MDHEN and SYDVKM. In DNA, the CDR3 is TGTGCCAGCAGTCCAACAGGGGGCGCCGGGGCCAACGTCCTGACTTTC. This encodes CASSPTGGAGANVLTF.

The gene calls are TRBV6-6 and TRBJ2-3; 7 bases agree with TRBD2. This CDR3 has 15 amino acids. Looked up from germline, CDR1 is MNHNY and CDR2 is SVGAGI (reference sequence). Trimming cost V 1 base and J 4 bases; bases outside gene matches: 5. CDR3: CASSYLREPADTQYF. CDR3 DNA sequence: TGTGCCAGCAGTTACTTGCGGGAGCCCGCAGATACGCAGTATTTT.

V and J are TRBV7-2 and TRBJ1-6; a possible D gene is TRBD1 (5 bases). Looked up from germline, CDR1 is SGHTA and CDR2 is FQGNSA. The CDR3 spans 16 residues. The V end lost 1 base, the J end lost 6 bases, and 13 bases lay between the germline ends. The CDR3 sequence: CASSLVRVTVNSPLHF. In DNA form, the CDR3 reads TGTGCCAGCAGCTTAGTTCGGGTGACAGTTAATTCACCCCTCCACTTT.

This clonotype was counted at least ten times. The gene calls are TRBV18 and TRBJ2-3; D uncertain. In germline, CDR1 is KGHSH, CDR2 LQKENI. V gave up 4 bases and J gave up 5 bases, with 1 base separating them. The CDR3 length is 10 residues. CDR3 bases: TGTGCCAGCTCACAAGATACGCAGTATTTT. It encodes CASSQDTQYF.

Comment on this clonotype: This could be a read error, since a much larger clone is one nucleotide away. This rearrangement joins TRBV20-1 to TRBJ2-4; weak D call: TRBD2 (6 bases). The CDR3 has 13 residues. Germline loops: CDR1 DFQATT, CDR2 SNEGSKA (reference sequence). V was cut by 3 bases and J by 9 bases, with 15 bases left in between. CDR3 residues: CSASADYQSIQYF. For the CDR3, the DNA is TGCAGTGCTAGCGCGGACTACCAAAGCATTCAGTACTTC.

This clonotype was counted only a few times. This chain uses TRBV6-9 with TRBJ2-7; D is ambiguous. Germline V gene data show CDR1 as MNHGY and CDR2 as SVAAGI. Trimming left V 4 bases short and J 7 bases short, with 17 bases between. CDR3 length: 14 amino acids. CDR3 loop: CASSSPSISAEQYF. DNA of the CDR3: TGTGCCAGCAGTTCTCCTTCCATAAGTGCTGAGCAGTACTTC.